These 2 T cell receptor beta chains came from one sample sequenced in a study of blood T cell repertoires in COVID-19. Here immunoSEQ multiplex PCR was the method, and the copy in TCRdb shows in-frame clones only, minus some. Of 280,000 or so clones listed, around nine tenths are singletons. Material for sequencing was PBMCs or T cells enriched from blood (not recorded which). These receptors came from a woman between 50 and 59 years old who had been exposed to COVID-19.

The rearrangement joins TRBV2 to TRBJ2-7; D possibly corresponds to TRBD1 (5 bases). This CDR3 region has 12 residues. CDR1 SNHLY and CDR2 FYNNEI come from the germline V gene. Between the trimmed V and J ends, which lost 5 bases and 4 bases, there was a span of 9 bases. The CDR3: CASSYQGYEQYF. The CDR3 nucleotides read TGTGCCAGCAGTTACCAGGGTTACGAGCAGTACTTC.

This CDR3 is CAISGGTGELFF. The DNA of the CDR3 is TGTGCCATCAGTGGAGGGACCGGGGAGCTGTTTTTT. The chain combines TRBV10-3 with TRBJ2-2, with a weak D call TRBD2 (5 bases). Trimming removed 4 bases from V and 5 bases from J, with 5 bases in between. The CDR3 is 12 amino acids. Germline loops: CDR1 ENHRY, CDR2 SYGVKD.